This TCR beta chain originates from a study of blood T cell repertoires in COVID-19. Generated by immunoSEQ multiplex PCR, the TCRdb table keeps only in-frame clones and is missing some. The table has 200,000 to 300,000 clones, about 89% seen once; the top ten hold around a tenth. This clone appeared a few times. V was shortened by 1 base and J by 6 bases, with 19 bases between the two germline ends. Germline CDR1 reads MNHNS; CDR2 reads SASEGT. This CDR3 is built from 16 residues. Sequenced: peripheral blood. The clonotype comes from a middle-aged man who had recovered from COVID-19. The gene calls are TRBV6-1 and TRBJ2-7; perhaps TRBD2 as D (7 bases). In DNA, the CDR3 is TGTGCCAGCAGTGAAGTGGGGGGGCGCCTGTCTCGCGAGCAGTACTTC. The encoded protein is CASSEVGGRLSREQYF.